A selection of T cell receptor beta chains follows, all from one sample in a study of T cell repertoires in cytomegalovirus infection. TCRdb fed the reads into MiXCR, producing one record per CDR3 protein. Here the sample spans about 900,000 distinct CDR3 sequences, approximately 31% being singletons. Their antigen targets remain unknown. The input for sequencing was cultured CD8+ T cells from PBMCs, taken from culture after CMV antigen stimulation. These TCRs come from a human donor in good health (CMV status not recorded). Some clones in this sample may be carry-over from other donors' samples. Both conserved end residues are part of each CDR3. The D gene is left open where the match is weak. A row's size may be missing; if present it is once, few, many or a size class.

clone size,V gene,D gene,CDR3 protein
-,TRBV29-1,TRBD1,CSVDTGTGEETQYF
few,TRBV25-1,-,CASSAGSAEAFF
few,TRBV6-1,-,CASRPTLGGGAYTDTQYF
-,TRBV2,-,CASSLATKTQYF
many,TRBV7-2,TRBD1,CASSLGTGGKSYNSPLHF
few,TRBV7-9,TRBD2,CASLTSGGPNTGELFF
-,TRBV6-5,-,CASSYSAAEWETQYF
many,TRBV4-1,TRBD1,CASSQAPFRGPHGYTF
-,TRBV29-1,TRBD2,CSERGGSYNEQFF
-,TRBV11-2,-,CASSLVVRGLEETQYF
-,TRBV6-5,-,CASLGASQETQYF
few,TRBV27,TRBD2,CASKRSGGKYNEQFF
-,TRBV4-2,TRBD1,CASSHAQGVRNEQFF
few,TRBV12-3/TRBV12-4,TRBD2,CASSFAGGIQETQYF
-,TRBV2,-,CAGLGVLNEKLFF
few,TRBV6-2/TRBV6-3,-,CATSSEDNEQFF
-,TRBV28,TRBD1,CASSNRGPQPQHF
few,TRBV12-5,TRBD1,CASGSDRVTSTEAFF
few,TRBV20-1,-,CSAGGREDSYEQYF
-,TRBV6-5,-,CASSYSWGDYGYTF
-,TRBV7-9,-,CASSLGRYSRTDTQYF
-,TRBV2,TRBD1,CASSELLTGGDWRTDTQYF
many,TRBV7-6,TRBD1,CASSGPQGARPTDTQYF
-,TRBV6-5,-,CASSYVAGEKTQYF
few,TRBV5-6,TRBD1,CASSGTGTPGEFF
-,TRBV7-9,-,CASGLSGSPNEKLFF
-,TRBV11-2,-,CASSLDLWDETQYF
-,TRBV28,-,CASTFGDIYNEQFF
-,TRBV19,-,CASSPTQTPYTEAFF
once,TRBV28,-,CASRSRGANQPQHF
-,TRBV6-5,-,CASSYSARPPGTEAFF
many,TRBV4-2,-,CASSQEAPGANEQFF
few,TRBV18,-,CATTGSSYNSPLHF
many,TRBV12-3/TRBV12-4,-,CASSPLARVEQYF
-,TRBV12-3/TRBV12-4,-,CASSLRRYNEKLFF
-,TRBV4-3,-,CASSQATKVSGNTIYF
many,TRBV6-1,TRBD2,CASSEASGGQETQYF
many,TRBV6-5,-,CASSLQGDQPQHF
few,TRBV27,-,CASSLSTEGTEAFF
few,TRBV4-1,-,CATSAGASTDTQYF
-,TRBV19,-,CASKSEGTYNQPQHF
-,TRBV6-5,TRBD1,CASSPGQGFGVQFF
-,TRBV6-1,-,CASSPPGPSGNTIYF
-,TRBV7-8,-,CASSHSGSIYGYTF
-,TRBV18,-,CASSPLTGHSLLYNEQFF